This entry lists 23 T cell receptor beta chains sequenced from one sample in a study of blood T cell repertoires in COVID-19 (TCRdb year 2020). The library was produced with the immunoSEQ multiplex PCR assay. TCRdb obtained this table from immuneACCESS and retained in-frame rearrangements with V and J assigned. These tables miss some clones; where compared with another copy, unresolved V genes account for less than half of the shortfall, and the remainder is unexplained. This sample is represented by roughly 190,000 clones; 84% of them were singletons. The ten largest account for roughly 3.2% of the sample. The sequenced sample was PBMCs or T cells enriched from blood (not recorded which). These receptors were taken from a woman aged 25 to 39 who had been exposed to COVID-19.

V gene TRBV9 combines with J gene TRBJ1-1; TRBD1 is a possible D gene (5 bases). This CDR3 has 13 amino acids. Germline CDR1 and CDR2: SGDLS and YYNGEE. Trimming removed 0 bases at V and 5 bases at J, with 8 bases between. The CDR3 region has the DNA TGTGCCAGCAGCGTAGGTAGGGGTACTGAAGCTTTCTTT. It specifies CASSVGRGTEAFF.

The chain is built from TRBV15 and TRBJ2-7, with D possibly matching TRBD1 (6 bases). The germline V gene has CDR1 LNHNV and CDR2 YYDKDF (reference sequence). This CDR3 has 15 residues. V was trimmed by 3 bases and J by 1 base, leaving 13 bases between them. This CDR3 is CATSSNRDASYEQYF. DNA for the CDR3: TGTGCCACCAGCAGCAACAGGGACGCGTCCTACGAGCAGTACTTC.

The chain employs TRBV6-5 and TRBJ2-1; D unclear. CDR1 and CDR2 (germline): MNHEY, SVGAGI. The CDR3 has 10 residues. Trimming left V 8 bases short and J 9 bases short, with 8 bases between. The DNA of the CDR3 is TGTGCCAGCCGAGGTCCTGAGCAGTTCTTC. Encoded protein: CASRGPEQFF.

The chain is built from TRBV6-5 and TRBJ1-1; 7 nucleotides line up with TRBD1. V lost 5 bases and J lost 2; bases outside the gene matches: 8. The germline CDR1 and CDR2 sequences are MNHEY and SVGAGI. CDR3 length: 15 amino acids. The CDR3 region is CASSSPRGINTEAFF. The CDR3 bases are TGTGCCAGCAGTAGCCCCAGGGGGATAAACACTGAAGCTTTCTTT.

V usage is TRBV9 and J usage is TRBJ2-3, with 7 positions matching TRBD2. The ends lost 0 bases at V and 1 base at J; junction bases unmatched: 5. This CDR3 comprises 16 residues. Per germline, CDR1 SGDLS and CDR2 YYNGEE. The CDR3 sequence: CASSVGLGRGTDTQYF. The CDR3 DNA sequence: TGTGCCAGCAGCGTAGGTTTAGGGAGGGGCACAGATACGCAGTATTTT.

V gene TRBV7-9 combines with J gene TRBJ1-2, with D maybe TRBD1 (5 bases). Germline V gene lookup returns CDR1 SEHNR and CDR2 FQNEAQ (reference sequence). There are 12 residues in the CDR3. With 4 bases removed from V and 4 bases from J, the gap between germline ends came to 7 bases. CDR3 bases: TGTGCCAGCAGCTGGGGCCCCTATGGCTACACCTTC. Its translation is CASSWGPYGYTF.

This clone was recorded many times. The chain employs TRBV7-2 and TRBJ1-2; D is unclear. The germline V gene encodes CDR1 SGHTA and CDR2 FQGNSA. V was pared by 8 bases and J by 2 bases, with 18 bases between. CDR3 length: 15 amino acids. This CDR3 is CASFGRTGSNYGYTF. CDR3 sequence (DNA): TGTGCCAGCTTCGGGAGGACGGGCAGCAACTATGGCTACACCTTC.

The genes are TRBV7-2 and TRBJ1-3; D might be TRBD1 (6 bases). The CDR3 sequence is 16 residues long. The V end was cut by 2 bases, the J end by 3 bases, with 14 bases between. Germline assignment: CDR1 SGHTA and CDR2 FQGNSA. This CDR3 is CASSLFGGAIGNTIYF. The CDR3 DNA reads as TGTGCCAGCAGCTTATTTGGGGGGGCAATTGGAAACACCATATATTTT.

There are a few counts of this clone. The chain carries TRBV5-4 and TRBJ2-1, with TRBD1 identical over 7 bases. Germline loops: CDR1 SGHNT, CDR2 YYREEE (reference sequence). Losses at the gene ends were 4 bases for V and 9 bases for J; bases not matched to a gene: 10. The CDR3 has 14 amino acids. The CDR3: CASSPWDSRAEQFF. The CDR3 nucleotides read TGTGCCAGCAGCCCGTGGGACAGCCGGGCTGAGCAGTTCTTC.

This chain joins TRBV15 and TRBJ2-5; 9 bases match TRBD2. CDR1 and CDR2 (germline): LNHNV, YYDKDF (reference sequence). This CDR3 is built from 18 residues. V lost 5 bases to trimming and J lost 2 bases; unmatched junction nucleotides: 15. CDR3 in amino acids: CATSSAGRIAGVQETQYF. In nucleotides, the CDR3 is TGTGCCACCAGCTCGGCGGGGCGTATAGCGGGGGTTCAAGAGACCCAGTACTTC.

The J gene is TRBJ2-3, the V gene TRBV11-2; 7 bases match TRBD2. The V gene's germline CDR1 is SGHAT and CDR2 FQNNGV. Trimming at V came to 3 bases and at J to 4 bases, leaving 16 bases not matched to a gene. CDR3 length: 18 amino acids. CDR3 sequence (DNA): TGTGCCAGCAGCTTTGATTTAAACGGCGGGGGAGGCGCAGATACGCAGTATTTT. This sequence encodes CASSFDLNGGGGADTQYF.

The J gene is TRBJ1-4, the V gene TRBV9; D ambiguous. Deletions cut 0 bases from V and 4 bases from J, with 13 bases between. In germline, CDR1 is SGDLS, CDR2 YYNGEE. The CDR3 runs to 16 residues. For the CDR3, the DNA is TGTGCCAGCAGCGTAGGATCGCGGGCCCTTAATGAAAAACTGTTTTTT. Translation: CASSVGSRALNEKLFF.

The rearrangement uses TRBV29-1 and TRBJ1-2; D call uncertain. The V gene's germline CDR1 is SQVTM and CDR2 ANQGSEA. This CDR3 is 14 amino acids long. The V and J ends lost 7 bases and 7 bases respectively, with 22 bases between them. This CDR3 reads CSGEVLGSAPGYTF. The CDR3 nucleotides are TGCAGCGGTGAGGTTCTAGGATCAGCTCCTGGCTACACCTTC.

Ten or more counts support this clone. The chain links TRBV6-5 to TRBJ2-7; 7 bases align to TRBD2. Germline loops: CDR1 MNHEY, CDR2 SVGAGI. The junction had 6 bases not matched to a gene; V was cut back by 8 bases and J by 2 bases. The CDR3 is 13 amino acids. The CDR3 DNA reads TGTGCCAGCCGCCCCCTAGCGGCCTACGAGCAGTACTTC. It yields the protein CASRPLAAYEQYF.

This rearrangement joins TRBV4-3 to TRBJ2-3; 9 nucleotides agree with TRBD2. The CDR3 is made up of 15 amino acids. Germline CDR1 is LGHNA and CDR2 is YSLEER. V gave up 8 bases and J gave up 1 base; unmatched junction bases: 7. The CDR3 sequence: CASGLLAGGTDTQYF. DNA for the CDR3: TGCGCCAGCGGACTCTTAGCGGGGGGCACAGATACGCAGTATTTT.

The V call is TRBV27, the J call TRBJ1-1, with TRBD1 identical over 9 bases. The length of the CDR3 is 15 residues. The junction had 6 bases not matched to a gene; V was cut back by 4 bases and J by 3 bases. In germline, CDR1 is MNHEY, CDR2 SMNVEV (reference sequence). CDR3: CASSSGQGTYTEAFF. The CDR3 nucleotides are TGTGCCAGCAGTTCCGGACAGGGGACGTACACTGAAGCTTTCTTT.

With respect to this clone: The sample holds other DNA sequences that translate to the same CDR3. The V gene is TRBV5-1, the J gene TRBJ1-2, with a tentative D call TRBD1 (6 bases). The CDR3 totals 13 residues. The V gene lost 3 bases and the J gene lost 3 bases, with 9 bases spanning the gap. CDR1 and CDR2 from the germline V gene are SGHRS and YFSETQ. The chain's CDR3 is CASSSDSHYGYTF. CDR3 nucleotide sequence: TGCGCCAGCAGCTCGGACAGCCACTATGGCTACACCTTC.

This CDR3 is CASTKGQESYEQYF. CDR3 sequence (DNA): TGTGCCAGCACGAAGGGACAGGAATCCTACGAGCAGTACTTC. The V gene is TRBV18, the J gene TRBJ2-7; 8 bases match TRBD1. The trim removed 8 bases at V and 1 base at J, leaving 7 bases unmatched. CDR3 length: 14 amino acids. The germline V gene has CDR1 KGHSH and CDR2 LQKENI. Together with reference TRBV18 and TRBJ2-7, the CDR3 gives the full variable domain: NAGVMQNPRHLVRRRGQEARLRCSPMKGHSHVYWYRQLPEEGLKFMVYLQKENIIDESGMPKERFSAEFPKEGPSILRIQQVVRGDSAAYFCASTKGQESYEQYFGPGTRLTVT.

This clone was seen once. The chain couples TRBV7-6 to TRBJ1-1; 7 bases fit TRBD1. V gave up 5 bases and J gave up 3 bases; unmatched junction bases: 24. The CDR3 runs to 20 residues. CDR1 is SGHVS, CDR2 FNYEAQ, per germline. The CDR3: CASSQPPTGRDEGSDTEAFF. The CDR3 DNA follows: TGTGCCAGCAGCCAACCCCCGACAGGGCGGGACGAAGGATCCGACACTGAAGCTTTCTTT.

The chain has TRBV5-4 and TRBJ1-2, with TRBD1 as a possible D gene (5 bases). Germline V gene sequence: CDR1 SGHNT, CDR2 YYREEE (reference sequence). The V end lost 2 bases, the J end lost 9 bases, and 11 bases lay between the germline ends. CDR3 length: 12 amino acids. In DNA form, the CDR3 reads TGTGCCAGCAGCTTAGACGGGGGAAGCTACACCTTC. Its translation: CASSLDGGSYTF.

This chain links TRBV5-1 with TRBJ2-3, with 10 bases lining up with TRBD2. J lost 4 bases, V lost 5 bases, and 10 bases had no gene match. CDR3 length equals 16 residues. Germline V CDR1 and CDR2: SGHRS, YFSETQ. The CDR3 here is CASRVGLAVRADTQYF. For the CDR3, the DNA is TGCGCCAGCAGGGTCGGACTAGCGGTGAGAGCAGATACGCAGTATTTT.

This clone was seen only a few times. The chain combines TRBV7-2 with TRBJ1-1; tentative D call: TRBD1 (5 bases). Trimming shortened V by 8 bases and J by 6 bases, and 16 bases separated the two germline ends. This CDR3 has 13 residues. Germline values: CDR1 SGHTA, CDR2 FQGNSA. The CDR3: CASCRRGPSEAFF. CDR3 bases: TGTGCCAGCTGCCGGCGGGGCCCCTCTGAAGCTTTCTTT. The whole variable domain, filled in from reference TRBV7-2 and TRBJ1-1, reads GAGVSQSPSNKVTEKGKDVELRCDPISGHTALYWYRQSLGQGLEFLIYFQGNSAPDKSGLPSDRFSAERTGGSVSTLTIQRTQQEDSAVYLCASCRRGPSEAFFGQGTRLTVV.

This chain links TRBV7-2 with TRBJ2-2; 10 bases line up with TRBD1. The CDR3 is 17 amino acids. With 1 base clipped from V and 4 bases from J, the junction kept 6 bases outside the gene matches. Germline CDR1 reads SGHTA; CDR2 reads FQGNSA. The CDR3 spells CASSLVRQGASTGELFF. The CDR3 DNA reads TGTGCCAGCAGCTTAGTTAGACAGGGGGCGAGCACCGGGGAGCTGTTTTTT.